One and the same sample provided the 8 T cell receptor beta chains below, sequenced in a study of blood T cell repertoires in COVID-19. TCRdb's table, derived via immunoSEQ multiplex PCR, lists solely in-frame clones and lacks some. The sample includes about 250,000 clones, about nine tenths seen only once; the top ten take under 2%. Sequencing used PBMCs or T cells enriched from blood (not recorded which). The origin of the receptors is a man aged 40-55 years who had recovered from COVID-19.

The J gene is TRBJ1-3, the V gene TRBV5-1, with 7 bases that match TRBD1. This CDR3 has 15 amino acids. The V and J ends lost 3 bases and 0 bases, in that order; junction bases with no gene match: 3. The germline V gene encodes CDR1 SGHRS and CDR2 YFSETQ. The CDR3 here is CASSWDSLSGNTIYF. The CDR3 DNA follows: TGCGCCAGCAGCTGGGACAGCCTCTCTGGAAACACCATATATTTT.

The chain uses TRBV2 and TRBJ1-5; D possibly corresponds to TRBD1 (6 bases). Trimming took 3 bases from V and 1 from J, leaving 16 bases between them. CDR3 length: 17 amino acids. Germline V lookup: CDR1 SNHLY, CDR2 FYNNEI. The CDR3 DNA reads TGTGCCAGCAGTGACGGGTCGGGGGGCGAAAGCAATCAGCCCCAGCATTTT. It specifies CASSDGSGGESNQPQHF.

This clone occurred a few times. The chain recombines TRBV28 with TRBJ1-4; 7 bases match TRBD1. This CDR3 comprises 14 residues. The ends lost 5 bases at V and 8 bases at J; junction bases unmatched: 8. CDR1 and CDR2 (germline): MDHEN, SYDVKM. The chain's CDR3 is CASSRDRVGEKLFF. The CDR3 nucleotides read TGTGCCAGCAGTAGAGACAGGGTGGGAGAAAAACTGTTTTTT.

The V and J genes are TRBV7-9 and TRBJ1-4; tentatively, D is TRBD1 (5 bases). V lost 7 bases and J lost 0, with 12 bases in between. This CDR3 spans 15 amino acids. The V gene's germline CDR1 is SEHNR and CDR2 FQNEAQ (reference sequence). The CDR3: CASTGHNATNEKLFF. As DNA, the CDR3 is TGTGCCAGCACTGGACACAATGCAACTAATGAAAAACTGTTTTTT.

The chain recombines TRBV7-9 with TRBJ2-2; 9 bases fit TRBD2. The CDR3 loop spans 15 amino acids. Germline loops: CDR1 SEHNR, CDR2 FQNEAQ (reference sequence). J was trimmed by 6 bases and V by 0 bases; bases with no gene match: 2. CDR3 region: CASSLAGLASGELFF. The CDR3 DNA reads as TGTGCCAGCAGCTTAGCTGGACTAGCGTCCGGGGAGCTGTTTTTT. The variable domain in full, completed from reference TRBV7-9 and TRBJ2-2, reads DTGVSQNPRHKITKRGQNVTFRCDPISEHNRLYWYRQTLGQGPEFLTYFQNEAQLEKSRLLSDRFSAERPKGSFSTLEIQRTEQGDSAMYLCASSLAGLASGELFFGEGSRLTVL.

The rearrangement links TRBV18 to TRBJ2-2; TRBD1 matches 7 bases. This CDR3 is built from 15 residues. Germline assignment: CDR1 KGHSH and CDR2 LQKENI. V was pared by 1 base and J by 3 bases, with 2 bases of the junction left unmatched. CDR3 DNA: TGTGCCAGCTCACCACAGGGGGCCTACACCGGGGAGCTGTTTTTT. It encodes CASSPQGAYTGELFF.

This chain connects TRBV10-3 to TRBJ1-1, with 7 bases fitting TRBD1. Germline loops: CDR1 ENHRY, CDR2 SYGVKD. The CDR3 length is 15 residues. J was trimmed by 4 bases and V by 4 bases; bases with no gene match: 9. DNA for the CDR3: TGTGCCATCAGTGGGGGAAGACAGGGAATCACTGAAGCTTTCTTT. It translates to CAISGGRQGITEAFF.

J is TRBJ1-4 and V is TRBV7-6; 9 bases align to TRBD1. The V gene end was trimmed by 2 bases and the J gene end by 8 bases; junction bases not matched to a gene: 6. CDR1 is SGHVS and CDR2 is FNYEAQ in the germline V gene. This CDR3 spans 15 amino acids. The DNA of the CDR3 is TGTGCCAGCAGCTTACTAGGGGACAGGGTCGAAAAACTGTTTTTT. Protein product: CASSLLGDRVEKLFF.